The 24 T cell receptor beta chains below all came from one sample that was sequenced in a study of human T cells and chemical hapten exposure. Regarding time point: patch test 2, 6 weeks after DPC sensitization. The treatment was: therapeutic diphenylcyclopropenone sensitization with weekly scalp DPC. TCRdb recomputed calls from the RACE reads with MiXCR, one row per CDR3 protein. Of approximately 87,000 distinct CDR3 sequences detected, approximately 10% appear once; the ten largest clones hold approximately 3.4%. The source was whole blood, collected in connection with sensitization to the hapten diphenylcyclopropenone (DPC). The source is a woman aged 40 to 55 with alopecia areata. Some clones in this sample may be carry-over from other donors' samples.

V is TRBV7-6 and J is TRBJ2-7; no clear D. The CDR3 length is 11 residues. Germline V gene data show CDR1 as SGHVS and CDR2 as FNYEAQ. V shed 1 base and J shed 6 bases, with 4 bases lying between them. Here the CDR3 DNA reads TGTGCCAGCAGCTTAGAACCCGAGCAGTACTTC. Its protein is CASSLEPEQYF.

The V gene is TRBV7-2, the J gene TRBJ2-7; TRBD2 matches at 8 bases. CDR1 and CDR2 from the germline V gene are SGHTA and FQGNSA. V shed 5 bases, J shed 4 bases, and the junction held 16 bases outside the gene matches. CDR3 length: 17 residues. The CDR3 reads CASSPGTRPGGIYEQYF. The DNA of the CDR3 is TGTGCCAGCAGCCCCGGGACTAGGCCCGGAGGCATTTACGAGCAGTACTTC. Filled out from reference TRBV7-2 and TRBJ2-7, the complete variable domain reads GAGVSQSPSNKVTEKGKDVELRCDPISGHTALYWYRQSLGQGLEFLIYFQGNSAPDKSGLPSDRFSAERTGGSVSTLTIQRTQQEDSAVYLCASSPGTRPGGIYEQYFGPGTRLTVT.

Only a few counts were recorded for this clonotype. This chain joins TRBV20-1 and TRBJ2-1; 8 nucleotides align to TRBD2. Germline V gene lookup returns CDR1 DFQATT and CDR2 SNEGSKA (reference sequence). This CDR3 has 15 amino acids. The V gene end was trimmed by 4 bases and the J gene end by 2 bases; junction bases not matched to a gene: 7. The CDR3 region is CSAIGTRVAYNEQFF. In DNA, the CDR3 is TGCAGTGCTATCGGGACTAGAGTGGCCTACAATGAGCAGTTCTTC.

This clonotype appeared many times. The CDR3 DNA is TGTGCCACCAGTGAAAGACTAGCGGGATCCTACAATGAGCAGTTCTTC. Protein product: CATSERLAGSYNEQFF. The V and J genes are TRBV24-1 and TRBJ2-1; 11 bases agree with TRBD2. Germline trimming cut 4 bases from V and 1 base from J; bases unmatched to any gene: 2. Germline V gene data show CDR1 as KGHDR and CDR2 as SFDVKD. The CDR3 is made up of 16 amino acids.

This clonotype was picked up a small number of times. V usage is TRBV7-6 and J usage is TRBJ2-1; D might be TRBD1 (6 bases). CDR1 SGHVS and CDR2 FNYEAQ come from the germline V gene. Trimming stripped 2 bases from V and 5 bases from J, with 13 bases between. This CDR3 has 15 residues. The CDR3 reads CASSLRRTANNEQFF. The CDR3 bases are TGTGCCAGCAGCTTACGGAGGACAGCTAACAATGAGCAGTTCTTC.

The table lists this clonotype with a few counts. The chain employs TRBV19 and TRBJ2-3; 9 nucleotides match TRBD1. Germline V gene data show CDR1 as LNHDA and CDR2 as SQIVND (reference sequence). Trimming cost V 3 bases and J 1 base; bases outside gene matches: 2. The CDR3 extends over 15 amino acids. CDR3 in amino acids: CASSMGDRGTDTQYF. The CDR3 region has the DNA TGTGCCAGTAGTATGGGGGACAGGGGCACAGATACGCAGTATTTT. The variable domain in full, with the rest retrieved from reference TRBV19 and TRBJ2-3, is DGGITQSPKYLFRKEGQNVTLSCEQNLNHDAMYWYRQDPGQGLRLIYYSQIVNDFQKGDIAEGYSVSREKKESFPLTVTSAQKNPTAFYLCASSMGDRGTDTQYFGPGTRLTVL.

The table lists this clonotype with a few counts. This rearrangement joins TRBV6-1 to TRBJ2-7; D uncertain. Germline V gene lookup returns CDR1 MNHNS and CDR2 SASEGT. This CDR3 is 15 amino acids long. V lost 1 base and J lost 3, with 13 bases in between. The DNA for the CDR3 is TGTGCCAGCAGTGAAGTGAAGTTTCAGGTCTACGAGCAGTACTTC. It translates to CASSEVKFQVYEQYF.

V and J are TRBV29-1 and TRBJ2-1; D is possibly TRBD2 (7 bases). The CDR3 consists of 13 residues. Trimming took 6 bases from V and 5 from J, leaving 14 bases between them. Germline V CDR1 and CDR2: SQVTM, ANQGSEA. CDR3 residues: CSVEGGHNNEQFF. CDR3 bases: TGCAGCGTGGAGGGGGGGCATAACAATGAGCAGTTCTTC.

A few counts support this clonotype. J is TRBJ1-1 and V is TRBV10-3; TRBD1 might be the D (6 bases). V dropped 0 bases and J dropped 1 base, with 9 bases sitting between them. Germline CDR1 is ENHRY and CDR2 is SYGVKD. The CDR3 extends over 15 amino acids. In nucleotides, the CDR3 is TGTGCCATCAGTGAGTCGGCAGGGGAGAACACTGAAGCTTTCTTT. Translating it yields CAISESAGENTEAFF.

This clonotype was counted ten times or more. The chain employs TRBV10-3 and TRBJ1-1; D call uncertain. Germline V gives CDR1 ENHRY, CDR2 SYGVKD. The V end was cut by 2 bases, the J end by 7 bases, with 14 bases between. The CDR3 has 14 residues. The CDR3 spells CAISETLQRNEAFF. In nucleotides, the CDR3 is TGTGCCATCAGTGAGACCCTCCAGCGAAATGAAGCTTTCTTT.

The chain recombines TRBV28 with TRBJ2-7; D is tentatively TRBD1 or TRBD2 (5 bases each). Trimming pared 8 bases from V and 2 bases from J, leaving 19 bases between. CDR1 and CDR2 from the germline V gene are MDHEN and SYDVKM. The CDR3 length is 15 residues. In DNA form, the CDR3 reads TGTGCCAGCGGGGACCCCCGGGGCAATACCTACGAGCAGTACTTC. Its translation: CASGDPRGNTYEQYF.

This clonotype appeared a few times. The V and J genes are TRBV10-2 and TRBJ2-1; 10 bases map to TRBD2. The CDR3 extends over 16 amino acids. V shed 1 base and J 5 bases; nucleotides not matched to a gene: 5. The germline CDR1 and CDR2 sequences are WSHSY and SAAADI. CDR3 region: CASSEYGAGGNNEQFF. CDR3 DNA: TGCGCCAGCAGTGAGTACGGAGCGGGAGGGAACAATGAGCAGTTCTTC.

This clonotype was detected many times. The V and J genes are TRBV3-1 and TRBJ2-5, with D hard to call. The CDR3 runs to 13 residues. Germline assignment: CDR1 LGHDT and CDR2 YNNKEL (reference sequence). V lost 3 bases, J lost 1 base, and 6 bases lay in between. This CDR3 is CASSQPPQETQYF. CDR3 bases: TGTGCCAGCAGCCAGCCCCCCCAAGAGACCCAGTACTTC.

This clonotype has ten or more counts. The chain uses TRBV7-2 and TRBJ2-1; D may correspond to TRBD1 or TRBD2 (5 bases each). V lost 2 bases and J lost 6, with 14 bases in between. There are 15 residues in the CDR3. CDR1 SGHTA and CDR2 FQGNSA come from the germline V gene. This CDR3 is CASSLTLAGGNEQFF. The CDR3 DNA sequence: TGTGCCAGCAGCTTAACCCTAGCTGGGGGCAATGAGCAGTTCTTC.

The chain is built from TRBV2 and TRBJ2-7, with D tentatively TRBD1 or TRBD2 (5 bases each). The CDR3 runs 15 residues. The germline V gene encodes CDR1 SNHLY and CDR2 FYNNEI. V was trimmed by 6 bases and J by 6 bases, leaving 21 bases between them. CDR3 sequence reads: CASRIQEGENIEQYF. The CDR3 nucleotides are TGTGCCAGCAGGATTCAGGAAGGGGAGAACATCGAGCAGTACTTC.

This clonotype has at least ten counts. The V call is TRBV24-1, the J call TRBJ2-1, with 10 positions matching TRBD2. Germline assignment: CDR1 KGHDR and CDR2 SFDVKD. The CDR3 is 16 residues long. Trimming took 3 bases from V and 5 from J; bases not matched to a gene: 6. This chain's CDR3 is CATSDGGLAPNNEQFF. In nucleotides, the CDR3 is TGTGCCACCAGTGATGGGGGACTAGCGCCGAACAATGAGCAGTTCTTC.

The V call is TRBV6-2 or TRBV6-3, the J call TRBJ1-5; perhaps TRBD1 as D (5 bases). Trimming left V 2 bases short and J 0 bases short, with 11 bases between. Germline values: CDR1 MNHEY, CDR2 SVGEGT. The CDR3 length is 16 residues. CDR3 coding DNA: TGTGCCAGCAGTTACGGTGGGGCTCTTAGCAATCAGCCCCAGCATTTT. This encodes CASSYGGALSNQPQHF.

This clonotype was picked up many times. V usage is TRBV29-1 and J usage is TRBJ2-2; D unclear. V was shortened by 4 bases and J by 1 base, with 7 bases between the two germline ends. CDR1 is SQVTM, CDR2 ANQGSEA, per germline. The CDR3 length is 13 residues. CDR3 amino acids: CSVATGNTGELFF. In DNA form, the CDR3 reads TGCAGCGTTGCAACGGGGAACACCGGGGAGCTGTTTTTT.

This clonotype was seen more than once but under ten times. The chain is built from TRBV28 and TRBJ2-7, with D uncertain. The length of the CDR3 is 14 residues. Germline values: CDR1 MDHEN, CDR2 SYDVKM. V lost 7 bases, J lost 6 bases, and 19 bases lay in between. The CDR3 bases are TGTGCCAGCACCCGGACGGTTGTCTTGGGCGAGCAGTACTTC. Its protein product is CASTRTVVLGEQYF.

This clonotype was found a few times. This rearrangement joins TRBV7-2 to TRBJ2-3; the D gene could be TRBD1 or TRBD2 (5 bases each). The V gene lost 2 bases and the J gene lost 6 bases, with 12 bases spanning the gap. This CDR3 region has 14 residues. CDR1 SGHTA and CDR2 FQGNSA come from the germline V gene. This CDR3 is CASSLRDAGDTQYF. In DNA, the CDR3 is TGTGCCAGCAGCTTACGGGACGCAGGGGATACGCAGTATTTT.

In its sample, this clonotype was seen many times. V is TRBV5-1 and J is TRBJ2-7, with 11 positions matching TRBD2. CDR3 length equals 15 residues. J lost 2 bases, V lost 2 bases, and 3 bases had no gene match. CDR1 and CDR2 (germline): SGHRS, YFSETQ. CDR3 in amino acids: CASSLGLAGTYEQYF. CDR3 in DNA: TGCGCCAGCAGCTTAGGACTAGCGGGTACCTACGAGCAGTACTTC.

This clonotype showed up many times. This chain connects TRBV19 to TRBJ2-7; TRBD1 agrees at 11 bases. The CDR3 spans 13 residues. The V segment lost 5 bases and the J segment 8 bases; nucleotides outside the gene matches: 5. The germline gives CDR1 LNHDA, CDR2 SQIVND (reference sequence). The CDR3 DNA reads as TGTGCCAGTAGTGAAGGACAGGGGGCAAAGCAGTACTTC. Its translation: CASSEGQGAKQYF.

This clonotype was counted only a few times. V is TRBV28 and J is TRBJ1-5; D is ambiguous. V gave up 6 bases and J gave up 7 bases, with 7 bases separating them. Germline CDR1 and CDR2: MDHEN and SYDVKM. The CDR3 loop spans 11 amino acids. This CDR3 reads CASRGSQPQHF. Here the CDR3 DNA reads TGTGCCAGCAGGGGTTCGCAGCCCCAGCATTTT.

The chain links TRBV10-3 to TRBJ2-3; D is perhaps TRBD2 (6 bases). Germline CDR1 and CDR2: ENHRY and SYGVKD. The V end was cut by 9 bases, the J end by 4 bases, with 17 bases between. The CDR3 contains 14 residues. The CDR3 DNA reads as TGTGCCATTACCAACACGGGGGTCTCAGATACGCAGTATTTT. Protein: CAITNTGVSDTQYF.